These T cell receptor beta chains were read from a single sample in a study of cytomegalovirus exposure and HLA in healthy donors. Using immunoSEQ multiplex PCR, the repertoire was profiled, and TCRdb retains in-frame clones only, with some absent. The sample has about 240,000 clones, 86% seen once; the top ten hold roughly 1.2%. The sequenced material came from PBMCs. Every receptor here comes from a woman in her 30s in good health and CMV-seropositive. The CDR3 runs from the conserved cysteine through the conserved F or W. Each record gives: D gene, clone size, V gene, J gene, CDR3 protein, CDR3 DNA. The D gene is left open where the match is weak. Size is omitted from some rows. Given values are once, few, many or a class for expanded clones.

TRBD1	NA	TRBV7-7	TRBJ2-2	CASSLSGQGASGELFF	TGTGCCAGCAGCTTATCGGGACAGGGGGCGTCCGGGGAGCTGTTTTTT
NA	NA	TRBV4-2	TRBJ2-7	CASSQEVRRPGPTFYEQYF	TGTGCCAGCAGCCAAGAAGTGCGGAGGCCCGGTCCCACCTTCTACGAGCAGTACTTC
TRBD1	NA	TRBV7-9	TRBJ1-1	CASGLHGQGDGRNTEAFF	TGTGCCAGCGGCCTTCACGGGCAGGGGGATGGGCGGAACACTGAAGCTTTCTTT
NA	NA	TRBV6-1	TRBJ2-1	CASSRTEEEQFF	TGTGCCAGCAGTCGGACAGAAGAGGAGCAGTTCTTC
NA	NA	TRBV2	TRBJ2-3	CASSDRQWGTDTQYF	TGTGCCAGCAGTGATAGACAGTGGGGCACAGATACGCAGTATTTT
NA	NA	TRBV21-1	TRBJ2-1	CASSKGRARGSSYNEQFF	TGTGCCAGCAGCAAGGGCCGCGCAAGGGGGAGCTCCTACAATGAGCAGTTCTTC
NA	NA	TRBV4-1	TRBJ1-2	CASRQRMEGGYTF	TGCGCCAGCAGACAGAGAATGGAGGGTGGCTACACCTTC
TRBD2	NA	TRBV28	TRBJ2-1	CASSFPRVAGGGYNEQFF	TGTGCCAGCAGTTTCCCCAGGGTAGCGGGAGGGGGGTACAATGAGCAGTTCTTC
TRBD2	NA	TRBV28	TRBJ2-7	CASSIQLAGTYEQYF	TGTGCCAGCAGTATACAACTAGCGGGAACCTACGAGCAGTACTTC
NA	few	TRBV10-3	TRBJ1-2	CAISVNWTLNYGYTF	TGTGCCATCAGTGTAAATTGGACTCTCAACTATGGCTACACCTTC
NA	NA	TRBV7-9	TRBJ2-2	CASSLGTAVNTGELFF	TGTGCCAGCAGCTTGGGGACTGCCGTGAACACCGGGGAGCTGTTTTTT
NA	NA	TRBV28	TRBJ2-1	CASSPTSSYEQFF	TGTGCCAGCAGTCCGACTAGTAGCTATGAGCAGTTCTTC
TRBD1	NA	TRBV19	TRBJ1-1	CASRERGQTEAFF	TGTGCCAGTCGAGAAAGGGGGCAAACTGAAGCTTTCTTT
NA	NA	TRBV18	TRBJ1-5	CASSGGQPQHF	TGTGCCAGCTCAGGGGGGCAGCCCCAGCATTTT
TRBD2	NA	TRBV9	TRBJ2-1	CASSVGLAMDEQFF	TGTGCCAGCAGCGTGGGACTAGCGATGGATGAGCAGTTCTTC
NA	NA	TRBV7-9	TRBJ2-7	CASGRGSNSYEQYF	TGTGCCAGCGGCCGTGGTTCCAACTCCTACGAGCAGTACTTC
TRBD1	NA	TRBV7-9	TRBJ1-4	CASSLDTGTGHEKLFF	TGTGCCAGCAGCTTAGATACCGGGACAGGGCATGAAAAACTGTTTTTT
TRBD1	NA	TRBV27	TRBJ1-4	CASSFGQGAGEKLFF	TGTGCCAGCAGTTTTGGACAGGGGGCCGGCGAAAAACTGTTTTTT
TRBD1	once	TRBV13	TRBJ1-2	CASSLQGAVGYTF	TGTGCCAGCAGCTTACAGGGGGCGGTTGGCTACACCTTC
TRBD1	NA	TRBV30	TRBJ1-4	CAWSNHRGANEKLFF	TGTGCCTGGAGTAATCACAGGGGGGCTAATGAAAAACTGTTTTTT
TRBD2	NA	TRBV29-1	TRBJ2-3	CSVAPTSGRTDTQYF	TGCAGCGTCGCGCCGACTAGCGGGAGGACAGATACGCAGTATTTT
NA	NA	TRBV6-1	TRBJ2-3	CASSEVVWDLGGDTQYF	TGTGCCAGCAGTGAAGTTGTCTGGGACTTGGGGGGAGATACGCAGTATTTT
NA	NA	TRBV10-3	TRBJ2-1	CAISSTGSQYEQFF	TGTGCCATCAGTTCGACAGGTTCCCAGTATGAGCAGTTCTTC
TRBD2	once	TRBV19	TRBJ2-2	CASIRSGRGPGELFF	TGTGCCAGTATTCGAAGCGGGAGGGGACCCGGGGAGCTGTTTTTT
TRBD1	NA	TRBV18	TRBJ2-7	CASSWTGTGAYEQYF	TGTGCCAGCTCGTGGACCGGGACAGGAGCCTACGAGCAGTACTTC
NA	NA	TRBV18	TRBJ2-7	CASSPGGFSSYEQYF	TGTGCCAGCTCACCAGGAGGGTTCAGCTCCTACGAGCAGTACTTC
NA	once	TRBV10-3	TRBJ1-1	CAISVTALNTEAFF	TGTGCCATCAGTGTGACAGCTTTAAACACTGAAGCTTTCTTT
TRBD2	NA	TRBV10-3	TRBJ2-1	CAIKVAGGPADEQFF	TGTGCCATCAAAGTAGCGGGAGGGCCTGCGGATGAGCAGTTCTTC
NA	NA	TRBV30	TRBJ1-1	CAWKQGLVAFF	TGTGCCTGGAAACAGGGTTTAGTAGCTTTCTTT
NA	NA	TRBV5-1	TRBJ2-3	CASSWGLDSTDTQYF	TGCGCCAGCAGCTGGGGACTCGATAGCACAGATACGCAGTATTTT
NA	NA	TRBV5-4	TRBJ1-1	CASRKKGDTEAFF	TGTGCCAGCCGTAAAAAAGGGGACACTGAAGCTTTCTTT
TRBD1	NA	TRBV5-6	TRBJ1-2	CASLGQGVGGYTF	TGTGCCAGCCTGGGACAGGGGGTAGGTGGCTACACCTTC
TRBD1	few	TRBV5-1	TRBJ2-7	CASSSGQGAGEQYF	TGCGCCAGCAGCTCGGGACAGGGGGCGGGCGAGCAGTACTTC
NA	once	TRBV9	TRBJ2-5	CASSVDAAWETQYF	TGTGCCAGCAGCGTAGACGCGGCTTGGGAGACCCAGTACTTC
NA	NA	TRBV7-9	TRBJ2-4	CASSFRDRENIQYF	TGTGCCAGCAGCTTCCGTGACAGAGAAAACATTCAGTACTTC
TRBD1	NA	TRBV19	TRBJ2-5	CASSTGTGDNQETQYF	TGTGCCAGTAGTACGGGGACAGGGGACAACCAAGAGACCCAGTACTTC
TRBD1	NA	TRBV6-7	TRBJ2-7	CASSYSLTGSYEQYF	TGTGCCAGCAGTTACTCTCTGACAGGGTCCTACGAGCAGTACTTC
NA	NA	TRBV29-1	TRBJ2-3	CSVEGPGTDTQYF	TGCAGCGTTGAAGGCCCGGGAACGGATACGCAGTATTTT
TRBD2	NA	TRBV7-8	TRBJ2-1	CASSLVAGRGPYNEQFF	TGTGCCAGCAGCTTAGTGGCCGGGAGGGGTCCCTACAATGAGCAGTTCTTC
NA	NA	TRBV4-1	TRBJ2-2	CASSPWYSGELFF	TGCGCCAGCAGCCCTTGGTACTCGGGGGAGCTGTTTTTT
NA	NA	TRBV5-1	TRBJ1-4	CASSLETGFNEKLFF	TGCGCCAGCAGCTTGGAGACAGGTTTTAATGAAAAACTGTTTTTT
TRBD2	NA	TRBV7-8	TRBJ2-7	CASSSGTSGSSYEQYF	TGTGCCAGCAGCTCCGGGACTAGCGGGAGCTCCTACGAGCAGTACTTC
TRBD2	NA	TRBV9	TRBJ2-3	CASSVVGLAGGPQADTQYF	TGTGCCAGCAGCGTAGTGGGACTAGCGGGAGGGCCGCAGGCAGATACGCAGTATTTT
NA	NA	TRBV19	TRBJ2-7	CASSARDSGADEQYF	TGTGCCAGTAGTGCCCGGGACTCCGGTGCCGACGAGCAGTACTTC
TRBD1	many	TRBV12-5	TRBJ2-1	CASGSPDRVDNEQFF	TGTGCTAGTGGTTCCCCGGACAGGGTGGACAATGAGCAGTTCTTC
NA	NA	TRBV30	TRBJ1-1	CAWNKGQNTEAFF	TGTGCCTGGAATAAAGGACAGAACACTGAAGCTTTCTTT
NA	NA	TRBV7-9	TRBJ1-5	CASSLSTGPNQPQHF	TGTGCCAGCAGCTTAAGTACAGGTCCTAATCAGCCCCAGCATTTT
TRBD1	NA	TRBV18	TRBJ1-1	CASSTGGDGTEAFF	TGTGCCAGCTCCACAGGGGGTGACGGCACTGAAGCTTTCTTT
NA	once	TRBV5-1	TRBJ2-6	CASSLREWAGANVLTF	TGCGCCAGCAGTCTCAGGGAATGGGCTGGGGCCAACGTCCTGACTTTC
TRBD2	NA	TRBV30	TRBJ2-5	CAWSEVAGGPWGTQYF	TGTGCCTGGAGTGAAGTAGCGGGAGGGCCTTGGGGGACCCAGTACTTC
NA	NA	TRBV7-8	TRBJ2-6	CASTFFSGANVLTF	TGTGCCAGCACCTTCTTCTCTGGGGCCAACGTCCTGACTTTC
TRBD2	NA	TRBV15	TRBJ2-7	CATSRGGSSYEQYF	TGTGCCACCAGCAGAGGCGGGAGCTCCTACGAGCAGTACTTC
TRBD1	NA	TRBV28	TRBJ2-5	CASSGQGSGWETQYF	TGTGCCAGCAGCGGACAGGGGTCCGGATGGGAGACCCAGTACTTC
NA	once	TRBV30	TRBJ1-1	CAWSRTAGNTEAFF	TGTGCCTGGAGTAGGACAGCTGGGAACACTGAAGCTTTCTTT
TRBD1	NA	TRBV11-3	TRBJ2-7	CASSLDRGRLHEQYF	TGTGCCAGCAGCTTAGACAGGGGGCGCTTACACGAGCAGTACTTC
NA	NA	TRBV4-1	TRBJ1-2	CASSQPLEGRRNYGYTF	TGCGCCAGCAGCCAACCATTAGAGGGGAGGAGAAACTATGGCTACACCTTC
TRBD1	NA	TRBV6-1	TRBJ1-5	CASTGGFTSNQPQHF	TGTGCCAGCACAGGGGGGTTTACGAGCAATCAGCCCCAGCATTTT